This TCR beta chain was sequenced during a study of blood T cell repertoires in COVID-19. Study details: Some COVID-19 samples were acute and others convalescent; all came from the United States, Italy and Spain. From T cells, B-cell-depleted T cells, or PBMCs came the material, which was cDNA or gDNA.

Germline assignment: CDR1 MGHDK and CDR2 SYGVNS. CDR3 size: 15 residues. The J segment lost 2 bases and the V segment lost 0 bases, leaving 1 base of the junction unmatched. This clone was seen more than once but under ten times. Under the authors' procedure: Quantification of nucleated cells was approximated via reference gene primer amplification. Profiled with immunoSEQ multiplex PCR; TCRdb holds only in-frame clones, not every one. For V, J and clone size, that table is used; D and trimming come from the DNA. The sample records approximately 210,000 clones, about 90% being singletons. What was sequenced was peripheral blood. This TCR came from a man aged 18 to 29 with active or convalescent COVID-19. The rearrangement joins TRBV25-1 to TRBJ2-3; TRBD1 matches at 8 bases. The CDR3 loop is CASSEYQGATDTQYF. CDR3 in DNA: TGTGCCAGCAGTGAATATCAGGGGGCCACAGATACGCAGTATTTT. Variable domain in full (rest from reference TRBV25-1 and TRBJ2-3): EADIYQTPRYLVIGTGKKITLECSQTMGHDKMYWYQQDPGMELHLIHYSYGVNSTEKGDLSSESTVSRIRTEHFPLTLESARPSHTSQYLCASSEYQGATDTQYFGPGTRLTVL.